This entry lists 24 T cell receptor beta chains sequenced from one sample in a study of blood T cell repertoires in COVID-19 (dated by TCRdb to the early 2020s). The library was obtained by the immunoSEQ multiplex PCR assay. TCRdb holds this immuneACCESS table with in-frame rearrangements only. Some clones are missing; in checked studies, unresolved V genes explain under half, and the rest has no known cause. Counted in this sample were about 63,000 clones; about 86% of them appeared once. Of the sample, 12% is held by the ten largest clones. The sequenced material came from peripheral blood. These receptors came from a human donor in a cohort sampled during active COVID-19.

The genes are TRBV27 and TRBJ1-2, with D tentatively TRBD1 (6 bases). From germline, CDR1 is MNHEY and CDR2 SMNVEV (reference sequence). Trimming took off 0 bases at V and 5 bases at J, with 10 bases between the two ends. The CDR3 has 14 residues. CDR3 DNA sequence: TGTGCCAGCAGTTTATCGGGACAATCATATGGCTACACCTTC. Translating it yields CASSLSGQSYGYTF.

The gene calls are TRBV7-9 and TRBJ2-5; 13 positions match TRBD2. Per the germline V gene, CDR1 is SEHNR and CDR2 is FQNEAQ (reference sequence). CDR3 length equals 16 residues. Unmatched junction bases numbered 3, after V lost 4 bases and J lost 1 base. In DNA, the CDR3 is TGTGCCAGCAGCTCCGGACTAGCGGGGGTCCAAGAGACCCAGTACTTC. As protein: CASSSGLAGVQETQYF.

The chain combines TRBV7-6 with TRBJ2-3, with 7 bases that match TRBD2. Trimming cost V 1 base and J 0 bases; bases outside gene matches: 4. This CDR3 region has 16 residues. Germline V gives CDR1 SGHVS, CDR2 FNYEAQ. CDR3 bases: TGTGCCAGCAGCTTAGTGGGGCGGGGGAGCACAGATACGCAGTATTTT. Amino acids: CASSLVGRGSTDTQYF.

The table lists this clone with a count of one. The chain uses TRBV15 and TRBJ2-3; 7 bases are shared with TRBD2. The CDR3 has 18 residues. Germline values: CDR1 LNHNV, CDR2 YYDKDF (reference sequence). J gave up 0 bases and V 0 bases, and 9 bases lay outside the gene matches. The CDR3 DNA follows: TGTGCCACCAGCAGAGATTATAGGGAGACTAGCAGCACAGATACGCAGTATTTT. Amino acids: CATSRDYRETSSTDTQYF.

This clone has a single count. The gene calls are TRBV5-6 and TRBJ2-1; D is perhaps TRBD2 (5 bases). The CDR3 is 12 amino acids. Germline lookup yields CDR1 SGHDT and CDR2 YYEEEE. Trimming left V 0 bases short and J 9 bases short, with 7 bases between. The CDR3 loop reads CASSLVEGEQFF. As DNA, the CDR3 is TGTGCCAGCAGCTTGGTAGAGGGTGAGCAGTTCTTC.

The genes are TRBV9 and TRBJ2-7, with 8 bases that match TRBD2. CDR3 length equals 15 residues. The germline CDR1 and CDR2 sequences are SGDLS and YYNGEE. Trimming removed 3 bases from V and 7 bases from J; junction bases left unmatched: 12. In nucleotides, the CDR3 is TGTGCCAGCAGCGCCGGGGGGGCGGGAGTTGAGGAGCAGTACTTC. Amino acids: CASSAGGAGVEEQYF.

The J gene is TRBJ1-2, the V gene TRBV6-6; 7 positions agree with TRBD1. Germline V gives CDR1 MNHNY, CDR2 SVGAGI (reference sequence). Losses at the gene ends were 5 bases for V and 2 bases for J; bases not matched to a gene: 5. The CDR3 loop spans 14 amino acids. The CDR3 nucleotides read TGTGCCAGCAGTCAGACAGGGTCAAACTATGGCTACACCTTC. Translated, it gives CASSQTGSNYGYTF.

J is TRBJ1-6 and V is TRBV11-2, with D possibly matching TRBD1 (6 bases). V was clipped by 2 bases and J by 0 bases, with 8 bases between them. The germline V gene encodes CDR1 SGHAT and CDR2 FQNNGV. The CDR3 is made up of 16 amino acids. CDR3 protein: CASSLTGSSYNSPLHF. The CDR3 DNA follows: TGTGCCAGCAGCTTAACAGGGAGCTCCTATAATTCACCCCTCCACTTT. The variable domain in full, with the rest retrieved from reference TRBV11-2 and TRBJ1-6, is EAGVAQSPRYKIIEKRQSVAFWCNPISGHATLYWYQQILGQGPKLLIQFQNNGVVDDSQLPKDRFSAERLKGVDSTLKIQPAKLEDSAVYLCASSLTGSSYNSPLHFGNGTRLTVT.

This clone showed up just once. The chain links TRBV28 to TRBJ2-6; D is unresolved. From germline, CDR1 is MDHEN and CDR2 SYDVKM. The CDR3 runs 13 residues. The germline V and J ends were trimmed by 2 bases and 4 bases, with 3 bases remaining between them. The CDR3 is CASSLAGANVLTF. CDR3 DNA sequence: TGTGCCAGCAGTTTAGCGGGGGCCAACGTCCTGACTTTC.

CDR3 in DNA: TGTGCCAGCACCCTGACGGGACAGCCCACAGATACGCAGTATTTT. As protein: CASTLTGQPTDTQYF. The chain combines TRBV27 with TRBJ2-3; 7 bases are a match to TRBD1. V shed 7 bases, J shed 2 bases, and the junction held 9 bases outside the gene matches. The CDR3 consists of 15 residues. CDR1 is MNHEY, CDR2 SMNVEV, per germline (reference sequence).

The chain employs TRBV29-1 and TRBJ2-1, with a weak D call TRBD1 (6 bases). The V gene lost 5 bases and the J gene lost 2 bases, with 10 bases spanning the gap. CDR1 and CDR2 (germline): SQVTM, ANQGSEA. There are 13 residues in the CDR3. The CDR3 coding sequence is TGCAGCGTTATACAGGGAACCTACAATGAGCAGTTCTTC. Translating gives CSVIQGTYNEQFF.

The sample holds a few counts of this clone. The chain has TRBV5-6 and TRBJ2-7, with 8 bases identical to TRBD2. The germline gives CDR1 SGHDT, CDR2 YYEEEE. The V segment lost 0 bases and the J segment 6 bases; nucleotides outside the gene matches: 2. This CDR3 has 13 residues. The CDR3 is CASSLVAGGEQYF. CDR3 DNA sequence: TGTGCCAGCAGCTTGGTGGCGGGAGGCGAGCAGTACTTC.

This clone was seen more than once but under ten times. The rearrangement links TRBV3-1 (or the pseudogene TRBV3-2) to TRBJ1-1, with TRBD1 identical over 7 bases. The CDR3 runs 16 residues. Germline CDR1 LGHDT, CDR2 YNNKEL (reference sequence). The V gene end was trimmed by 4 bases and the J gene end by 2 bases; junction bases not matched to a gene: 10. As DNA, the CDR3 is TGTGCCAGCAGCCTGGGACAGCGCTTAACCAACACTGAAGCTTTCTTT. Protein: CASSLGQRLTNTEAFF.

The rearrangement links TRBV2 to TRBJ1-2, with D perhaps matching TRBD1 (5 bases). The germline gives CDR1 SNHLY, CDR2 FYNNEI. The CDR3 loop spans 12 amino acids. Trimming took off 9 bases at V and 5 bases at J, with 13 bases between the two ends. The CDR3 reads CASTRGTYGYTF. CDR3 DNA sequence: TGTGCCAGTACGCGGGGGACTTATGGCTACACCTTC. The complete variable domain, with remaining parts taken from reference TRBV2 and TRBJ1-2, reads EPEVTQTPSHQVTQMGQEVILRCVPISNHLYFYWYRQILGQKVEFLVSFYNNEISEKSEIFDDQFSVERPDGSNFTLKIRSTKLEDSAMYFCASTRGTYGYTFGSGTRLTVV.

V gene TRBV4-1 combines with J gene TRBJ1-1; 9 nucleotides align to TRBD1. This CDR3 has 15 amino acids. Germline V gene data show CDR1 as MGHRA and CDR2 as YSYEKL. Unmatched junction bases numbered 2, after V lost 2 bases and J lost 1 base. CDR3 sequence: CASSQLGQGNTEAFF. In DNA form, the CDR3 reads TGCGCCAGCAGCCAACTGGGACAGGGGAACACTGAAGCTTTCTTT.

J is TRBJ2-7 and V is TRBV27, with D possibly TRBD2 on 6 matching bases. Germline V lookup: CDR1 MNHEY, CDR2 SMNVEV (reference sequence). This CDR3 contains 14 residues. V was pared by 4 bases and J by 3 bases, with 13 bases between. The CDR3 DNA reads TGTGCCAGCAGTTCCCTGGGGGGAATCTACGAGCAGTACTTC. Protein sequence: CASSSLGGIYEQYF.

The chain recombines TRBV27 with TRBJ1-2; 8 nucleotides align to TRBD1. Unmatched junction bases numbered 12, after V lost 5 bases and J lost 4 bases. From germline, CDR1 is MNHEY and CDR2 SMNVEV (reference sequence). The length of the CDR3 is 16 residues. CDR3 amino acids: CASSGRGQGLGYGYTF. CDR3 sequence (DNA): TGTGCCAGCAGTGGGAGAGGACAGGGCCTTGGCTATGGCTACACCTTC.

This clone was seen only a few times. The CDR3 protein is CASSLAQGTGYNSPLHF. CDR3 nucleotide sequence: TGTGCCAGCAGCTTAGCGCAGGGGACGGGCTATAATTCACCCCTCCACTTT. This chain uses TRBV7-9 with TRBJ1-6; possibly TRBD1 for D (6 bases). V lost 0 bases, J lost 3 bases, and 12 bases lay in between. CDR3 length: 17 residues. Germline CDR1 is SEHNR and CDR2 is FQNEAQ (reference sequence).

This clone was picked up a small number of times. This chain links TRBV6-2 or TRBV6-3 with TRBJ1-2, with D perhaps matching TRBD1 (5 bases). V shed 2 bases and J shed 7 bases, with 11 bases lying between them. Germline lookup yields CDR1 MNHEY and CDR2 SVGEGT. There are 13 residues in the CDR3. The chain's CDR3 is CASSYGLGGGYTF. CDR3 coding DNA: TGTGCCAGCAGTTACGGACTCGGGGGTGGCTACACCTTC.

The chain joins TRBV19 to TRBJ2-2; tentative D call: TRBD1 (6 bases). There are 15 residues in the CDR3. V shed 3 bases and J shed 8 bases, with 16 bases lying between them. CDR1 and CDR2 (germline): LNHDA, SQIVND (reference sequence). The CDR3 here is CASSMGSRGSGELFF. The CDR3 region has the DNA TGTGCCAGTAGTATGGGTTCCAGGGGCTCAGGGGAGCTGTTTTTT.

By sample share, this clone is medium-sized. The V gene is TRBV28, the J gene TRBJ1-1, with TRBD1 as a possible D gene (6 bases). CDR1 is MDHEN, CDR2 SYDVKM, per germline. The CDR3 extends over 13 amino acids. Between the trimmed V and J ends, which lost 7 bases and 6 bases, there was a span of 15 bases. The CDR3 DNA sequence: TGTGCCAGCAAAGACAGGTCTTTGGCTGAAGCTTTCTTT. It translates to CASKDRSLAEAFF.

V and J are TRBV2 and TRBJ2-7; D is unresolved. The CDR3 spans 16 residues. Per germline, CDR1 SNHLY and CDR2 FYNNEI. V gave up 3 bases and J gave up 6 bases, with 21 bases separating them. The CDR3 here is CASSESAGLRSTEQYF. The DNA of the CDR3 is TGTGCCAGCAGTGAGTCGGCAGGCCTCCGATCCACCGAGCAGTACTTC. Filled out from reference TRBV2 and TRBJ2-7, the complete variable domain reads EPEVTQTPSHQVTQMGQEVILRCVPISNHLYFYWYRQILGQKVEFLVSFYNNEISEKSEIFDDQFSVERPDGSNFTLKIRSTKLEDSAMYFCASSESAGLRSTEQYFGPGTRLTVT.

The rearrangement uses TRBV20-1 and TRBJ1-6, with TRBD1 identical over 8 bases. Germline CDR1 is DFQATT and CDR2 is SNEGSKA (reference sequence). The CDR3 extends over 14 amino acids. J gave up 7 bases and V 3 bases, and 5 bases lay outside the gene matches. In DNA, the CDR3 is TGCAGTGCTAGTTACCCAGGGGGCAATTCACCCCTCCACTTT. This codes for CSASYPGGNSPLHF.

The chain uses TRBV10-3 and TRBJ2-7; no clear D. This CDR3 region has 14 residues. Trimming cost V 1 base and J 2 bases, with 9 bases left between them. Looked up from germline, CDR1 is ENHRY and CDR2 is SYGVKD. The CDR3: CAISEYEAPYEQYF. Written as DNA, the CDR3 is TGTGCCATCAGTGAGTATGAGGCCCCCTACGAGCAGTACTTC.